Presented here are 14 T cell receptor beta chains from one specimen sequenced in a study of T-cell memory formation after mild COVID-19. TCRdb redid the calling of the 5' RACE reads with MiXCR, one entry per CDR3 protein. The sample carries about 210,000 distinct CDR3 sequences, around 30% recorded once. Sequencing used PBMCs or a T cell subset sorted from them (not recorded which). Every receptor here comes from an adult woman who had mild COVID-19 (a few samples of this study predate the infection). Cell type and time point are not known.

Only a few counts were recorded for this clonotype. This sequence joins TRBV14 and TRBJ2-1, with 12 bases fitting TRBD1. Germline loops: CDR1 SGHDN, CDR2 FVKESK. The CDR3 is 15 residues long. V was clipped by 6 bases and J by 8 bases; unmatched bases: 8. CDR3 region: CASRLGTGGRHEQFF. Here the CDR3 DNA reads TGTGCCAGCAGACTTGGGACAGGGGGCCGTCATGAGCAGTTCTTC.

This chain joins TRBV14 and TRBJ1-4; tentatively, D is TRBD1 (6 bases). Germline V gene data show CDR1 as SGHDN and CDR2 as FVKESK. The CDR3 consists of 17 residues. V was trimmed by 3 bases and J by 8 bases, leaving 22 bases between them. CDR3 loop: CASSHEGVIGRSEKLFF. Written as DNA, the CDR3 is TGTGCCAGCAGCCACGAGGGGGTGATAGGCCGTAGCGAAAAACTGTTTTTT. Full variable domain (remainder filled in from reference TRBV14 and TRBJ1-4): EAGVTQFPSHSVIEKGQTVTLRCDPISGHDNLYWYRRVMGKEIKFLLHFVKESKQDESGMPNNRFLAERTGGTYSTLKVQPAELEDSGVYFCASSHEGVIGRSEKLFFGSGTQLSVL.

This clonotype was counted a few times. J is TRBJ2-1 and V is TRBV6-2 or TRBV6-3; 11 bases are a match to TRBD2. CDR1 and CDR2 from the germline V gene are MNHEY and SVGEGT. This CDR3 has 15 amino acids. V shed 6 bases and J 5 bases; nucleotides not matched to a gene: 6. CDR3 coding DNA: TGTGCCAGCAGAGAGGCTAGCGGGGGGCACAATGAGCAGTTCTTC. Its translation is CASREASGGHNEQFF.

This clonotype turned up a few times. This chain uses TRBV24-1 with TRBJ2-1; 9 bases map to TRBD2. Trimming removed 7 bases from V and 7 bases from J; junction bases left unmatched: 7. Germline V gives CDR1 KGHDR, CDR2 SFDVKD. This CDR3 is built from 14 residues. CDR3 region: CATSHRGRGNEQFF. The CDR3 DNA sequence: TGTGCCACCAGCCATCGCGGGAGGGGGAATGAGCAGTTCTTC.

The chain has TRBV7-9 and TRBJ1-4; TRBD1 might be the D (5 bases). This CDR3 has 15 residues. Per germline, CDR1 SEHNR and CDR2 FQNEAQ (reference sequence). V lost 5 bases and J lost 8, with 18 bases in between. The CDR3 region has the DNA TGTGCCAGCAGCCCCGACGGAGGAGGGGACGAAAAACTGTTTTTT. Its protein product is CASSPDGGGDEKLFF.

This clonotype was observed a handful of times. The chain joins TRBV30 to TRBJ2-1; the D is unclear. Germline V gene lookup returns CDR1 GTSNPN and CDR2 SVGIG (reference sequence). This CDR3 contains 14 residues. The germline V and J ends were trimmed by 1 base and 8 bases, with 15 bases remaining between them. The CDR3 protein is CAWSANTVWDEQFF. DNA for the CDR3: TGTGCCTGGAGTGCAAACACCGTTTGGGATGAGCAGTTCTTC.

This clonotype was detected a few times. CDR3 loop: CASAEGGTEAFF. In DNA form, the CDR3 reads TGTGCCAGCGCCGAGGGGGGGACTGAAGCTTTCTTT. The chain has TRBV25-1 and TRBJ1-1, with D perhaps TRBD1 (6 bases). Trimming left V 8 bases short and J 5 bases short, with 12 bases between. The CDR3 extends over 12 amino acids. Looked up from germline, CDR1 is MGHDK and CDR2 is SYGVNS.

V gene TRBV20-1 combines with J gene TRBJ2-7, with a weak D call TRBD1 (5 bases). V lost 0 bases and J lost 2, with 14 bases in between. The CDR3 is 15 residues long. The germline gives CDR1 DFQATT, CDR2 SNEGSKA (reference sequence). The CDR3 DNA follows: TGCAGTGCTAGAGATACAGGTTCCTGGACCTACGAGCAGTACTTC. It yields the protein CSARDTGSWTYEQYF.

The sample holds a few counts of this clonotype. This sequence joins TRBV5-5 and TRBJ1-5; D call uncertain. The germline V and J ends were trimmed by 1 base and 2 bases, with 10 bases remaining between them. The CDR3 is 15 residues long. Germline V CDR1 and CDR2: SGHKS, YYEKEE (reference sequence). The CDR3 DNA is TGTGCCAGCAGCTTGTTAGGAGGAGGCAATCAGCCCCAGCATTTT. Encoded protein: CASSLLGGGNQPQHF.

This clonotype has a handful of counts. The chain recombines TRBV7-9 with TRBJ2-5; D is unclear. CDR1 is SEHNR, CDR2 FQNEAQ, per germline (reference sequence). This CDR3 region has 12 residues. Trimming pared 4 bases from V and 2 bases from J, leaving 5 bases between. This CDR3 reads CASSSRQETQYF. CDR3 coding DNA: TGTGCCAGCAGCTCCAGACAAGAGACCCAGTACTTC.

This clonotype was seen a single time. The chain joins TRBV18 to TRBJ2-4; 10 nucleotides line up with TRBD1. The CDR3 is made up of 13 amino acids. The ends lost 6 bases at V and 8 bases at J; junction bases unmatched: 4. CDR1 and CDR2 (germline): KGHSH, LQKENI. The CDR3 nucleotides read TGTGCCAGCTCCCGGGGGACAGGGGACATTCAGTACTTC. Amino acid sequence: CASSRGTGDIQYF.

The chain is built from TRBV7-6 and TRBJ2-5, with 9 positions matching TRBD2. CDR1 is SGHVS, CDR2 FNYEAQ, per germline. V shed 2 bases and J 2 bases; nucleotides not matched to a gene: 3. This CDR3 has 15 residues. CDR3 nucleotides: TGTGCCAGCAGCTTAAGTAGCGGGAGACAAGAGACCCAGTACTTC. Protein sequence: CASSLSSGRQETQYF.

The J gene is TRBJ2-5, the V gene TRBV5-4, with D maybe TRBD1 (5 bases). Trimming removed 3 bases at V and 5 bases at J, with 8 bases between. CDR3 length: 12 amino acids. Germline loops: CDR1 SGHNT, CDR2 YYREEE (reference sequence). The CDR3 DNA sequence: TGTGCCAGCAGCTGGGCAGGGGAGACCCAGTACTTC. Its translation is CASSWAGETQYF.

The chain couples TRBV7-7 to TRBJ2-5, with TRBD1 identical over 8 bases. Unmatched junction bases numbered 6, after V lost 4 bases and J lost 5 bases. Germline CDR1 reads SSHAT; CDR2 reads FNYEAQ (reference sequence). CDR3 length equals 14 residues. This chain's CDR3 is CASSSGQGPETQYF. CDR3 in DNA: TGTGCCAGCAGCTCAGGACAGGGTCCGGAGACCCAGTACTTC.